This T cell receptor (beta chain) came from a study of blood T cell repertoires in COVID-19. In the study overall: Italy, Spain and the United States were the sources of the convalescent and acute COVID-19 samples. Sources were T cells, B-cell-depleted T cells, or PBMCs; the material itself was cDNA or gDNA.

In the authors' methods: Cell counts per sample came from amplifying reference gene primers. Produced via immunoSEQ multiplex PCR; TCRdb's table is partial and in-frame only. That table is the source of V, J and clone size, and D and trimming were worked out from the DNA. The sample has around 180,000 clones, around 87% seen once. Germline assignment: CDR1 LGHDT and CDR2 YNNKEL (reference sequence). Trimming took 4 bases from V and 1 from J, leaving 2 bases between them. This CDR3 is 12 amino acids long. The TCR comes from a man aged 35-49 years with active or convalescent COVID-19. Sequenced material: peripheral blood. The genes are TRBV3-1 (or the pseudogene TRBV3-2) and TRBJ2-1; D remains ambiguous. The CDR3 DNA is TGTGCCAGCAGCCCATCCTACAATGAGCAGTTCTTC. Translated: CASSPSYNEQFF.